A single sample gave rise to the 25 T cell receptor beta chains below, sequenced in a study of technical replicates of blood from a few donors. Sequencing used immunoSEQ multiplex PCR; TCRdb keeps in-frame clones, though not all of them. The table lists 55,000 to 85,000 clones, 95% to 98% of them singletons, with 0.2% to 0.3% in the top ten. Sample: T cells isolated from PBMCs. The origin of the receptors is a human donor in good health.

The V and J genes are TRBV5-6 and TRBJ2-7; 7 nucleotides line up with TRBD2. The CDR3 is 14 amino acids. V lost 3 bases to trimming and J lost 3 bases; unmatched junction nucleotides: 6. Germline V gives CDR1 SGHDT, CDR2 YYEEEE. The CDR3: CASSSNRDYYEQYF. DNA of the CDR3: TGTGCCAGCAGCTCAAACCGGGACTACTACGAGCAGTACTTC.

The chain has TRBV5-1 and TRBJ2-1, with 12 nucleotides matching TRBD2. Trimming cost V 3 bases and J 5 bases; bases outside gene matches: 0. The germline V gene has CDR1 SGHRS and CDR2 YFSETQ. The CDR3 is made up of 14 amino acids. CDR3 in DNA: TGCGCCAGCAGCTGGACTAGCGGGAACAATGAGCAGTTCTTC. Translated, it gives CASSWTSGNNEQFF.

Here the CDR3 reads CASSYMRGTEAFF. The CDR3 DNA is TGTGCCAGCAGTTACATGCGTGGCACTGAAGCTTTCTTT. The chain combines TRBV6-5 with TRBJ1-1; D is ambiguous. Trimming pared 2 bases from V and 4 bases from J, leaving 8 bases between. The CDR3 runs to 13 residues. Germline V gene lookup returns CDR1 MNHEY and CDR2 SVGAGI.

This sequence joins TRBV6-5 and TRBJ1-2; D is unclear. Per the germline V gene, CDR1 is MNHEY and CDR2 is SVGAGI. Deletions cut 2 bases from V and 3 bases from J, with 16 bases between. The CDR3 is 16 amino acids. CDR3 nucleotides: TGTGCCAGCAGTTACGGGATGGACTCTTGGGACTATGGCTACACCTTC. This translates into CASSYGMDSWDYGYTF.

The genes are TRBV29-1 and TRBJ2-1, with D possibly being TRBD1 (6 bases). Looked up from germline, CDR1 is SQVTM and CDR2 is ANQGSEA. V was pared by 6 bases and J by 3 bases, with 6 bases between. The CDR3 spans 11 residues. The CDR3 spells CSVDSYNEQFF. As DNA, the CDR3 is TGCAGCGTGGACAGCTACAATGAGCAGTTCTTC.

The chain is built from TRBV5-1 and TRBJ2-3, with TRBD1 matching 8 bases. V was clipped by 0 bases and J by 5 bases; unmatched bases: 2. Germline CDR1 reads SGHRS; CDR2 reads YFSETQ. CDR3 length equals 14 residues. DNA for the CDR3: TGCGCCAGCAGCTTGGGGACAGGGATAGATACGCAGTATTTT. Protein: CASSLGTGIDTQYF. The full variable domain, its missing parts supplied by reference TRBV5-1 and TRBJ2-3, is KAGVTQTPRYLIKTRGQQVTLSCSPISGHRSVSWYQQTPGQGLQFLFEYFSETQRNKGNFPGRFSGRQFSNSRSEMNVSTLELGDSALYLCASSLGTGIDTQYFGPGTRLTVL.

The chain is built from TRBV7-3 and TRBJ2-7; D might be TRBD1 (6 bases). V was clipped by 3 bases and J by 2 bases, with 11 bases between them. CDR1 is SGHTA and CDR2 is FQGTGA in the germline V gene. The CDR3 is 14 amino acids. The CDR3 loop reads CASSLDSFPYEQYF. CDR3 coding DNA: TGTGCCAGCAGCTTGGACAGTTTCCCCTACGAGCAGTACTTC.

V is TRBV19 and J is TRBJ2-5, with TRBD1 as a possible D gene (8 bases). This CDR3 comprises 14 residues. V lost 9 bases, J lost 5 bases, and 19 bases lay in between. From germline, CDR1 is LNHDA and CDR2 SQIVND (reference sequence). Here the CDR3 DNA reads TGTGCCAGCGCGAGGACAGGGCGGGGGGAGACCCAGTACTTC. This sequence encodes CASARTGRGETQYF.

The V call is TRBV5-1, the J call TRBJ1-1; TRBD1 matches 8 bases. The CDR3 is made up of 15 amino acids. After removal of 0 bases from V and 5 bases from J, the junction contained 6 bases not matched to a gene. Germline-derived CDR1 and CDR2 are SGHRS and YFSETQ. CDR3 sequence (DNA): TGCGCCAGCAGCTTGGTGGGACAGGCGGAAACTGAAGCTTTCTTT. Translated: CASSLVGQAETEAFF. Drawing the rest from reference TRBV5-1 and TRBJ1-1, the complete variable domain is KAGVTQTPRYLIKTRGQQVTLSCSPISGHRSVSWYQQTPGQGLQFLFEYFSETQRNKGNFPGRFSGRQFSNSRSEMNVSTLELGDSALYLCASSLVGQAETEAFFGQGTRLTVV.

This chain connects TRBV7-3 to TRBJ2-5; 14 nucleotides match TRBD2. The J segment lost 4 bases and the V segment lost 3 bases, leaving 4 bases of the junction unmatched. The germline V gene has CDR1 SGHTA and CDR2 FQGTGA. The CDR3 is made up of 16 amino acids. The CDR3 DNA reads TGTGCCAGCAGCTTTGGACTAGCGGGAGGTGGAGAGACCCAGTACTTC. Translating it yields CASSFGLAGGGETQYF. Using reference TRBV7-3 and TRBJ2-5 for the parts outside the CDR3, the full variable domain is GAGVSQTPSNKVTEKGKYVELRCDPISGHTALYWYRQSLGQGPEFLIYFQGTGAADDSGLPNDRFFAVRPEGSVSTLKIQRTERGDSAVYLCASSFGLAGGGETQYFGPGTRLLVL.

The J gene is TRBJ2-7, the V gene TRBV6-1; weak D call: TRBD1 (6 bases). V shed 5 bases and J shed 2 bases, with 19 bases lying between them. From germline, CDR1 is MNHNS and CDR2 SASEGT. CDR3 length: 16 amino acids. The DNA of the CDR3 is TGTGCCAGCAGTCAAGATATTAGGTACAGGGCCTACGAGCAGTACTTC. Residues: CASSQDIRYRAYEQYF.

The V and J genes are TRBV11-3 and TRBJ2-3, with a possible D match to TRBD2 (5 bases). Deletions cut 0 bases from V and 5 bases from J, with 12 bases between. Germline assignment: CDR1 SGHNT and CDR2 YENEEA. The CDR3 runs to 15 residues. The CDR3 is CASSLDAGIRDTQYF. CDR3 in DNA: TGTGCCAGCAGCTTAGACGCGGGCATAAGAGATACGCAGTATTTT.

J is TRBJ1-1 and V is TRBV6-5; 9 bases fit TRBD1. Germline-derived CDR1 and CDR2 are MNHEY and SVGAGI. The CDR3 has 12 amino acids. The ends lost 6 bases at V and 12 bases at J; junction bases unmatched: 8. CDR3 nucleotides: TGTGCCAGCAGCTTGGGACAGGGAGGAACTTTCTTT. This codes for CASSLGQGGTFF.

This chain connects TRBV7-3 to TRBJ2-1, with 7 bases fitting TRBD2. V trimming: 6 bases; J trimming: 0 bases; junction bases outside the gene matches: 5. Looked up from germline, CDR1 is SGHTA and CDR2 is FQGTGA. The CDR3 covers 15 residues. CDR3 residues: CASSWTRSSYNEQFF. The CDR3 DNA is TGTGCCAGCAGTTGGACTAGAAGCTCCTACAATGAGCAGTTCTTC.

The chain couples TRBV5-4 to TRBJ1-2, with TRBD1 as a possible D gene (6 bases). Per germline, CDR1 SGHNT and CDR2 YYREEE (reference sequence). This CDR3 region has 17 residues. Trimming shortened V by 4 bases and J by 4 bases, and 23 bases separated the two germline ends. The CDR3 sequence: CASSGRKRGGVFYGYTF. The CDR3 DNA sequence: TGTGCCAGCAGCGGGCGAAAGAGGGGGGGGGTTTTCTATGGCTACACCTTC.

This rearrangement joins TRBV5-6 to TRBJ1-3; D unresolved. Germline CDR1 is SGHDT and CDR2 is YYEEEE. V lost 2 bases and J 8 bases, leaving 5 bases between the germline ends. The CDR3 totals 11 residues. CDR3 sequence reads: CASSFRDTIYF. The CDR3 DNA sequence: TGTGCCAGCAGCTTTCGGGACACCATATATTTT.

The chain is built from TRBV27 and TRBJ2-1; 9 bases are shared with TRBD1. This CDR3 is built from 13 residues. The germline V gene has CDR1 MNHEY and CDR2 SMNVEV (reference sequence). Unmatched junction bases numbered 5, after V lost 8 bases and J lost 6 bases. The DNA of the CDR3 is TGTGCCAGCGGGACAGGGACGTTCAATGAGCAGTTCTTC. Translated: CASGTGTFNEQFF.

J is TRBJ2-2 and V is TRBV11-1; 8 bases align to TRBD2. CDR3 length: 14 residues. The V and J ends lost 5 bases and 8 bases, in that order; junction bases with no gene match: 7. The germline gives CDR1 SGHAT, CDR2 FQDESV (reference sequence). CDR3 region: CASSPTSGAGELFF. The DNA for the CDR3 is TGTGCCAGCAGCCCCACTAGCGGTGCAGGGGAGCTGTTTTTT. The full variable domain, rest sourced from reference TRBV11-1 and TRBJ2-2, is EAEVAQSPRYKITEKSQAVAFWCDPISGHATLYWYRQILGQGPELLVQFQDESVVDDSQLPKDRFSAERLKGVDSTLKIQPAELGDSAMYLCASSPTSGAGELFFGEGSRLTVL.

This clone appeared once. J is TRBJ2-7 and V is TRBV11-3, with TRBD2 identical over 7 bases. The V segment lost 5 bases and the J segment 4 bases; nucleotides outside the gene matches: 8. The CDR3 contains 14 residues. Germline CDR1 SGHNT, CDR2 YENEEA. The CDR3 DNA is TGTGCCAGCAGCCCAACTAGCGACCGGTACGAGCAGTACTTC. It is translated as CASSPTSDRYEQYF.

The rearrangement links TRBV30 to TRBJ2-7, with a tentative D call TRBD1 (6 bases). This CDR3 is 13 amino acids long. The V and J ends lost 5 bases and 0 bases respectively, with 11 bases between them. The V gene's germline CDR1 is GTSNPN and CDR2 SVGIG (reference sequence). CDR3 loop: CAWDGQYSYEQYF. For the CDR3, the DNA is TGTGCCTGGGACGGACAGTACTCCTACGAGCAGTACTTC.

The chain employs TRBV7-9 and TRBJ2-5; 11 bases fit TRBD2. V lost 4 bases and J lost 1; bases outside the gene matches: 11. CDR1 is SEHNR, CDR2 FQNEAQ, per germline (reference sequence). The CDR3 contains 18 residues. The CDR3 DNA is TGTGCCAGCAGCTCGGGGGGGTGGACTAGCGGGTCCCAAGAGACCCAGTACTTC. Amino acid sequence: CASSSGGWTSGSQETQYF.

This sequence joins TRBV27 and TRBJ2-7; TRBD1 agrees at 7 bases. Germline CDR1 is MNHEY and CDR2 is SMNVEV (reference sequence). This CDR3 has 13 amino acids. The trim removed 3 bases at V and 5 bases at J, leaving 4 bases unmatched. The CDR3, as DNA: TGTGCCAGCAGTTTTACAGGGGTCGACGAGCAGTACTTC. This codes for CASSFTGVDEQYF.

The chain couples TRBV6-5 to TRBJ1-1, with TRBD1 identical over 8 bases. Per the germline V gene, CDR1 is MNHEY and CDR2 is SVGAGI. Losses at the gene ends were 4 bases for V and 5 bases for J; bases not matched to a gene: 6. There are 14 residues in the CDR3. The CDR3 here is CASSLQGEYTEAFF. Written as DNA, the CDR3 is TGTGCCAGCAGTTTACAGGGGGAGTATACTGAAGCTTTCTTT.

The V gene is TRBV19, the J gene TRBJ2-5; weak D call: TRBD1 (5 bases). V was cut by 5 bases and J by 7 bases, with 20 bases left in between. Looked up from germline, CDR1 is LNHDA and CDR2 is SQIVND (reference sequence). The CDR3 has 15 amino acids. CDR3 sequence reads: CASSLWGRRSGTQYF. CDR3 nucleotides: TGTGCCAGTAGTTTGTGGGGCAGGCGATCCGGGACCCAGTACTTC. The entire variable domain, with the rest obtained from reference TRBV19 and TRBJ2-5, is as follows: DGGITQSPKYLFRKEGQNVTLSCEQNLNHDAMYWYRQDPGQGLRLIYYSQIVNDFQKGDIAEGYSVSREKKESFPLTVTSAQKNPTAFYLCASSLWGRRSGTQYFGPGTRLLVL.

The genes are TRBV19 and TRBJ2-7, with TRBD1 as a possible D gene (5 bases). The V gene lost 5 bases and the J gene lost 3 bases, with 11 bases spanning the gap. The V gene's germline CDR1 is LNHDA and CDR2 SQIVND (reference sequence). This CDR3 comprises 13 residues. CDR3 in amino acids: CASSPTDNYEQYF. For the CDR3, the DNA is TGTGCCAGTAGTCCAACGGACAACTACGAGCAGTACTTC.